These 2 T cell receptor beta chains came from one sample sequenced in a study of blood T cells in healthy people across ages. A second PCR, run for about 6 to 12 cycles, used a sample-barcoded 5' primer plus a J-beta primer mix. A single record per CDR3 protein comes from TCRdb applying MiXCR to the 5' RACE reads. Of about 720,000 distinct CDR3 sequences in the sample, 22% were seen once. The sequencing input was blood. Receptor source: a man aged 70 or older in good health.

V is TRBV4-1 and J is TRBJ1-2; no reliable D call. This CDR3 is built from 15 residues. Germline values: CDR1 MGHRA, CDR2 YSYEKL. The ends were cut back, 0 bases at V and 0 bases at J, with 8 bases in the middle. The CDR3 DNA reads as TGCGCCAGCAGCCAAGATTTCGTACCTAACTATGGCTACACCTTC. Encoded protein: CASSQDFVPNYGYTF.

The chain combines TRBV14 with TRBJ2-4, with TRBD2 matching 9 bases. In germline, CDR1 is SGHDN, CDR2 FVKESK. The CDR3 has 19 amino acids. V gave up 0 bases and J gave up 4 bases; unmatched junction bases: 13. CDR3 region: CASSQDRVRGGDPKNIQYF. CDR3 coding DNA: TGTGCCAGCAGCCAAGATCGGGTTCGCGGGGGGGATCCAAAAAACATTCAGTACTTC.